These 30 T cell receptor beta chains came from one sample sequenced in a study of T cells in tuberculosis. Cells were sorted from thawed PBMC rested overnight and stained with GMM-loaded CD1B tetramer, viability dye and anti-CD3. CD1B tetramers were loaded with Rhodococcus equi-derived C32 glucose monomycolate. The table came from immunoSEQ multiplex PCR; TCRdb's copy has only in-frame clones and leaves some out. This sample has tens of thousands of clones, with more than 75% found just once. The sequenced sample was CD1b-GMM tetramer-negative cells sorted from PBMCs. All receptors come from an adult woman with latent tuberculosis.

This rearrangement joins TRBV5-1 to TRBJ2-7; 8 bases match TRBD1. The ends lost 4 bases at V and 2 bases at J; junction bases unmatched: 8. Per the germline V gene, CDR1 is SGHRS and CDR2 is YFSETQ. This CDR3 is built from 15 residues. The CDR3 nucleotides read TGCGCCAGCAGCCCCCAGGGGGCACTGCCCTACGAGCAGTACTTC. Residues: CASSPQGALPYEQYF.

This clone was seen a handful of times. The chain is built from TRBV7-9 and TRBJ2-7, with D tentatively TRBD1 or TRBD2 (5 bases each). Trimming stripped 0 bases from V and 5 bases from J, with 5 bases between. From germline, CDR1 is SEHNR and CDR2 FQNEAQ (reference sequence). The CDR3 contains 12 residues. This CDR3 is CASSLAGHEQYV. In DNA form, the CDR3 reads TGTGCCAGCAGCTTAGCGGGACACGAGCAGTACGTC.

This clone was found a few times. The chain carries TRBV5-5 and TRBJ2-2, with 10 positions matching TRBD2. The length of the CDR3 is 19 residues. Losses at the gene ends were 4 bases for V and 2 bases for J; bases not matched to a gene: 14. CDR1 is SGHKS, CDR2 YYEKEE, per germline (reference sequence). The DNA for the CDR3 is TGTGCCAGCAGCCAAGGGAGGTCTAGCGGGGGCCTAAACACCGGGGAGCTGTTTTTT. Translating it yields CASSQGRSSGGLNTGELFF.

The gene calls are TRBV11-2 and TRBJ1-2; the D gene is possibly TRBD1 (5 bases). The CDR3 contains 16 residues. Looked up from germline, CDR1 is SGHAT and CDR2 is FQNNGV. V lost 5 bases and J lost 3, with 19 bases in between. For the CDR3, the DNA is TGTGCCAGCAGCGGGCTTCGGGCGGAAGGGGACTATGGCTACACCTTC. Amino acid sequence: CASSGLRAEGDYGYTF.

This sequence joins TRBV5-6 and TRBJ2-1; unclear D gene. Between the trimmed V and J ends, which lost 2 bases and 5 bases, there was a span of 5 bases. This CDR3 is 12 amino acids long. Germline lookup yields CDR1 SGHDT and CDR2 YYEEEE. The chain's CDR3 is CASSFGDNEQFF. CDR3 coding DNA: TGTGCCAGCAGCTTTGGAGACAATGAGCAGTTCTTC.

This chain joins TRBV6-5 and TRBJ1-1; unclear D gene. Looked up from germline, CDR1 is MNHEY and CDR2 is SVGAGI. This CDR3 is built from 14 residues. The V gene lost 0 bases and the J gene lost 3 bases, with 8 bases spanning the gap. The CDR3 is CASSYSHRDTEAFF. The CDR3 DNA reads TGTGCCAGCAGTTACTCCCACAGAGACACTGAAGCTTTCTTT.

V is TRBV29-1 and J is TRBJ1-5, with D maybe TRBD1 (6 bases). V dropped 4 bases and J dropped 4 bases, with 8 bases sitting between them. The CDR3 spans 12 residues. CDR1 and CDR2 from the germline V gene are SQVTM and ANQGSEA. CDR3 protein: CSVVQGNQPQHF. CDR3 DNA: TGCAGCGTTGTCCAGGGGAATCAGCCCCAGCATTTT.

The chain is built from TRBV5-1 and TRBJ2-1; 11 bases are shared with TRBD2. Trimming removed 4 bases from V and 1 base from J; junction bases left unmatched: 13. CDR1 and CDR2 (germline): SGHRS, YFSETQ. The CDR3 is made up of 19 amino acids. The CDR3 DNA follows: TGCGCCAGCAGCGGGGGCGGGCTAGCGGGGGGCCAATCCTACAATGAGCAGTTCTTC. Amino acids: CASSGGGLAGGQSYNEQFF.

The CDR3 DNA follows: TGTGCCAGCAGCCCAGTGGCAGGAAGATCATGCGAGCAGTACTTC. It translates to CASSPVAGRSCEQYF. The V and J genes are TRBV7-8 and TRBJ2-7; D is uncertain. V was clipped by 5 bases and J by 6 bases, with 20 bases between them. In germline, CDR1 is SGHVS, CDR2 FQNEAQ. The CDR3 loop spans 15 amino acids.

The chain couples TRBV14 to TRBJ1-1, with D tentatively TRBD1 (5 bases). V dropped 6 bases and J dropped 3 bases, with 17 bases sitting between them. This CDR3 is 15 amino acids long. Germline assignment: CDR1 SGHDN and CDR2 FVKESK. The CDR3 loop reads CASRFSGHGDTEAFF. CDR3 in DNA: TGTGCCAGCAGATTTAGTGGACATGGGGACACTGAAGCTTTCTTT.

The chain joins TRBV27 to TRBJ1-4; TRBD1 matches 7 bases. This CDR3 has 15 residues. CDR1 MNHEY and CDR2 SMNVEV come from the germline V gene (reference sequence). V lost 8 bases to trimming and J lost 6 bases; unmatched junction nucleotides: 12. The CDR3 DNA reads TGTGCCAGCTCCCAGCGACAGGGCGGTTATGAAAAACTGTTTTTT. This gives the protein CASSQRQGGYEKLFF.

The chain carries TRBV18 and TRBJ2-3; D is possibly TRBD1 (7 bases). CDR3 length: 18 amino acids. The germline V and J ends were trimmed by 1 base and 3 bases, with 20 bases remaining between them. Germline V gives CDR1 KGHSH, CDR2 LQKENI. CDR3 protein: CASSPLSGQVGTTDTQYF. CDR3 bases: TGTGCCAGCTCACCACTATCCGGACAGGTCGGGACTACAGATACGCAGTATTTT.

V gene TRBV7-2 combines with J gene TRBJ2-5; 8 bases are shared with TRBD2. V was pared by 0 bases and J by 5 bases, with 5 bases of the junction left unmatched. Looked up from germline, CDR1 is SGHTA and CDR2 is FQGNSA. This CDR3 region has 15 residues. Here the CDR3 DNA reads TGTGCCAGCAGCTTAGCTTTTAGCGGGGCGGAGACCCAGTACTTC. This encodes CASSLAFSGAETQYF.

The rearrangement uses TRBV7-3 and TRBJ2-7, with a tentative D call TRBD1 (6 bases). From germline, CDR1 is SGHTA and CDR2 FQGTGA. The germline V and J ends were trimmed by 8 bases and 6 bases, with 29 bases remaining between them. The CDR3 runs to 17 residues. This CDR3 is CASFFLGARKTPSEQYV. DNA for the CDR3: TGTGCCAGCTTCTTTTTGGGGGCGCGGAAAACCCCCTCCGAGCAGTACGTC.

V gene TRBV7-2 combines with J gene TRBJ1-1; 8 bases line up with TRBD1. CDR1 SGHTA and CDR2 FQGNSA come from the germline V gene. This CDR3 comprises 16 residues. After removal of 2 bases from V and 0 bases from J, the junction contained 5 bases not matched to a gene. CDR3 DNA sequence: TGTGCCAGCAGCTTAAGTGGACAGGGCTTGAACACTGAAGCTTTCTTT. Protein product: CASSLSGQGLNTEAFF.

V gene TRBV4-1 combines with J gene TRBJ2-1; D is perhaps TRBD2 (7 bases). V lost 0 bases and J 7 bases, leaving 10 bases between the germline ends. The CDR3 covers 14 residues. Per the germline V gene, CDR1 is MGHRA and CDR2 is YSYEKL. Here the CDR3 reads CASSQEGGANEQFF. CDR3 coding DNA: TGCGCCAGCAGCCAAGAAGGGGGGGCAAATGAGCAGTTCTTC.

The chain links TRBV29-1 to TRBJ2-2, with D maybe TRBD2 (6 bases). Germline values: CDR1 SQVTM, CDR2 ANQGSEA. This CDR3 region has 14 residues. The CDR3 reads CSGGWGGDTGELFF. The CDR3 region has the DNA TGCAGTGGGGGGTGGGGCGGGGACACCGGGGAGCTGTTTTTT.

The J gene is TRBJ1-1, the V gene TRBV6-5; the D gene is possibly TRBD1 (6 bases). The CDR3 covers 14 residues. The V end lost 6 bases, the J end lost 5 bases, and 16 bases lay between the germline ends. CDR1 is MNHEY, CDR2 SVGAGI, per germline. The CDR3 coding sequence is TGTGCCAGCAGCCAACTCAGGGGTAGGACTGAAGCTTTCTTT. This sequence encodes CASSQLRGRTEAFF.

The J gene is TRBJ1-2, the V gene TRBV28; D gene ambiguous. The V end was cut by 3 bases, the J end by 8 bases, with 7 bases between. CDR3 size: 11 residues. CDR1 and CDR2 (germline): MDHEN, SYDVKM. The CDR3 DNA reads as TGTGCCAGCAGTTTCGGGAAAGGCTACACCTTC. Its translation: CASSFGKGYTF.

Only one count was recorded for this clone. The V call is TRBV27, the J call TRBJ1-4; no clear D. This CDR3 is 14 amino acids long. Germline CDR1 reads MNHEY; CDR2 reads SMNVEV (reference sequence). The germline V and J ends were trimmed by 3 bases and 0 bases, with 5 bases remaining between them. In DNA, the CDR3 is TGTGCCAGCAGTTTGGCAGCAACTAATGAAAAACTGTTTTTT. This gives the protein CASSLAATNEKLFF.

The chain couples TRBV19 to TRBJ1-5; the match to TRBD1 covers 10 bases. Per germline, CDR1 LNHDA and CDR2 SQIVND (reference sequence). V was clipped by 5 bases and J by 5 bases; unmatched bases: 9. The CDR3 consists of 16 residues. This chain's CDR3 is CASSRLDRGGDQPQHF. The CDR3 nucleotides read TGTGCCAGTAGTCGTCTGGACAGGGGGGGCGATCAGCCCCAGCATTTT.

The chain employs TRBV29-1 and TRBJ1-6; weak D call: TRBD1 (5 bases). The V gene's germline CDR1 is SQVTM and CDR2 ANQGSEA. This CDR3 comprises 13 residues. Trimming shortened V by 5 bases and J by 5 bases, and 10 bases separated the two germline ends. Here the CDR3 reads CSVLDSHNSPLHF. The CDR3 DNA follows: TGCAGCGTTCTAGACAGCCATAATTCACCCCTCCACTTT.

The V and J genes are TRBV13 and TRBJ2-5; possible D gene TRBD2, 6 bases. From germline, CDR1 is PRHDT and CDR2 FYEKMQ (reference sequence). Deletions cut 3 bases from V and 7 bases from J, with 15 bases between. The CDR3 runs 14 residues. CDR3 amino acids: CASSFSGTGATQYF. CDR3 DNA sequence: TGTGCCAGCAGCTTTTCCGGGACTGGCGCGACCCAGTACTTC. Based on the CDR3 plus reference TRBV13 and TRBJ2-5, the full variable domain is AAGVIQSPRHLIKEKRETATLKCYPIPRHDTVYWYQQGPGQDPQFLISFYEKMQSDKGSIPDRFSAQQFSDYHSELNMSSLELGDSALYFCASSFSGTGATQYFGPGTRLLVL.

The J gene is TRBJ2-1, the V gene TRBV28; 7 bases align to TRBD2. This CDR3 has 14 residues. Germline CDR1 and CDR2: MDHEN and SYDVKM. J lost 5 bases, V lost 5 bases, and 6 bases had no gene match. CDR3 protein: CASSRRGWDNEQFF. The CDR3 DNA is TGTGCCAGCAGTCGGCGGGGGTGGGACAATGAGCAGTTCTTC.

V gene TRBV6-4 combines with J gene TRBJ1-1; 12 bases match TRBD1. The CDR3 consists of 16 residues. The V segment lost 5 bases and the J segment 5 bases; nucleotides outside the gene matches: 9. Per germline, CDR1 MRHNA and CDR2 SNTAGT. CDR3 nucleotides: TGTGCCAGCAGTCCCGGGACAGGGGGCGGTTGGACTGAAGCTTTCTTT. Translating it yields CASSPGTGGGWTEAFF.

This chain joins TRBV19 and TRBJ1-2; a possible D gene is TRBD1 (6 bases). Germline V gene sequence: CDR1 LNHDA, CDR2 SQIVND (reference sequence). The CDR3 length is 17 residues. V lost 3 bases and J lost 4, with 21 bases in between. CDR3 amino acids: CASSMWTASPPSYGYTF. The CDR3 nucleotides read TGTGCCAGTAGTATGTGGACAGCTTCCCCTCCAAGCTATGGCTACACCTTC.

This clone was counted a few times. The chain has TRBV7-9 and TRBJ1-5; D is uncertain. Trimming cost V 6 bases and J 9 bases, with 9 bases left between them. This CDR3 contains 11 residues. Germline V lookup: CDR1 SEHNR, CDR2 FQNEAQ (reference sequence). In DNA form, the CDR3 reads TGTGCCAGCAGTCCGCGGCGGCCCCAGCATTTT. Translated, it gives CASSPRRPQHF. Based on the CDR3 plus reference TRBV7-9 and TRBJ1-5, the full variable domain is DTGVSQNPRHKITKRGQNVTFRCDPISEHNRLYWYRQTLGQGPEFLTYFQNEAQLEKSRLLSDRFSAERPKGSFSTLEIQRTEQGDSAMYLCASSPRRPQHFGDGTRLSIL.

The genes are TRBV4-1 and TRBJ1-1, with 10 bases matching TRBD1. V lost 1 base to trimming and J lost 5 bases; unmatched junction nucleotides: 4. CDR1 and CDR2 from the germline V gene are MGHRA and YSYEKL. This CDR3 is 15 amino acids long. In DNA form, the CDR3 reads TGCGCCAGCAGCCAAGTGACAGGGGGCAGGACTGAAGCTTTCTTT. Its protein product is CASSQVTGGRTEAFF.

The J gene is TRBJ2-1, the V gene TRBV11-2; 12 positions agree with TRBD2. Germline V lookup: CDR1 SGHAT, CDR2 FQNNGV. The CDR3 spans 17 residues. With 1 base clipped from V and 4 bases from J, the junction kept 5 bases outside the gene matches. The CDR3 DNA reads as TGTGCCAGCAGCTTAGGGGAAGGACTAGCGGGGTACAATGAGCAGTTCTTC. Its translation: CASSLGEGLAGYNEQFF. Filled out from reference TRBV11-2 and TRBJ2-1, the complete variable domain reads EAGVAQSPRYKIIEKRQSVAFWCNPISGHATLYWYQQILGQGPKLLIQFQNNGVVDDSQLPKDRFSAERLKGVDSTLKIQPAKLEDSAVYLCASSLGEGLAGYNEQFFGPGTRLTVL.

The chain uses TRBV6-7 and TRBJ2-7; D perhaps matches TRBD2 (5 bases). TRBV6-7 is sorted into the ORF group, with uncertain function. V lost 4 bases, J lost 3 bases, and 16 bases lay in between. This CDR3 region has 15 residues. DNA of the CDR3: TGTGCCAGCAGTTTGCGGACTGCGGGCAGCTACGAGCAGTACTTC. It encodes CASSLRTAGSYEQYF.